This is a list of T cell receptor beta chains from one sample in a study of blood T cell repertoires in COVID-19. Method: immunoSEQ multiplex PCR; TCRdb's copy keeps in-frame clones and lacks some. Seen here are some 350,000 clones, about 87% observed once, and the top ten hold about 6%. Sample: peripheral blood. The receptors stem from a woman aged 45-65 years with COVID-19, enrolled during active disease. The CDR3 runs from the conserved cysteine through the conserved F or W. A D gene is named only where the DNA matches it firmly. Clone size is not always given. Where it is, it says once, few, many or a class for expanded clones.

CDR3aa: CATSDPIAGGNEQFF; CDR3nt: TGTGCCACCAGTGACCCCATCGCCGGGGGCAATGAGCAGTTCTTC; j_gene: TRBJ2-1; d_gene: -; v_gene: TRBV24-1; abundance: -
CDR3aa: CASSELAGVSYEQYF; CDR3nt: TGCGCCAGCAGTGAGCTAGCGGGAGTCTCCTACGAGCAGTACTTC; j_gene: TRBJ2-7; d_gene: TRBD2; v_gene: TRBV10-1; abundance: -
CDR3aa: CASSQDSYSPLHF; CDR3nt: TGTGCCAGCAGCCAAGACAGTTATTCACCCCTCCACTTT; j_gene: TRBJ1-6; d_gene: -; v_gene: TRBV3-1/TRBV3-2; abundance: few
CDR3aa: CASSPGGTGTEAFF; CDR3nt: TGTGCCAGCTCACCAGGGGGGACGGGCACTGAAGCTTTCTTT; j_gene: TRBJ1-1; d_gene: -; v_gene: TRBV18; abundance: many
CDR3aa: CASTHDGQGPYEQYF; CDR3nt: TGTGCCAGCACCCATGACGGACAGGGACCCTACGAGCAGTACTTC; j_gene: TRBJ2-7; d_gene: TRBD1; v_gene: TRBV7-9; abundance: -
CDR3aa: CASSFTEGLARYNEQFF; CDR3nt: TGTGCCAGCAGCTTTACCGAGGGGCTAGCGCGATACAATGAGCAGTTCTTC; j_gene: TRBJ2-1; d_gene: -; v_gene: TRBV12-1; abundance: -
CDR3aa: CASSLRASGSSNEQFF; CDR3nt: TGTGCCAGCAGCTTAAGGGCTAGCGGGAGCAGCAATGAGCAGTTCTTC; j_gene: TRBJ2-1; d_gene: TRBD2; v_gene: TRBV7-8; abundance: -
CDR3aa: CASSPDAQPTGELFF; CDR3nt: TGTGCCAGCTCACCCGACGCACAGCCCACCGGGGAGCTGTTTTTT; j_gene: TRBJ2-2; d_gene: -; v_gene: TRBV18; abundance: once
CDR3aa: CASSQETGGETQYF; CDR3nt: TGTGCCAGCAGCCAAGAAACCGGCGGAGAGACCCAGTACTTC; j_gene: TRBJ2-5; d_gene: -; v_gene: TRBV14; abundance: -
CDR3aa: CASSTGLAGVFNEQFF; CDR3nt: TGCGCCAGCAGCACCGGACTAGCGGGAGTATTTAATGAGCAGTTCTTC; j_gene: TRBJ2-1; d_gene: TRBD2; v_gene: TRBV5-1; abundance: once
CDR3aa: CASSGRDTQNTIYF; CDR3nt: TGTGCCAGTAGTGGCCGGGACACCCAAAACACCATATATTTT; j_gene: TRBJ1-3; d_gene: -; v_gene: TRBV19; abundance: few
CDR3aa: CASSLFGQGAYEQYF; CDR3nt: TGTGCCAGCAGCTTATTTGGGCAGGGGGCTTACGAGCAGTACTTC; j_gene: TRBJ2-7; d_gene: TRBD1; v_gene: TRBV13; abundance: -
CDR3aa: CASSPSGSPQETQYF; CDR3nt: TGTGCCAGCAGCCCTAGCGGGAGCCCGCAAGAGACCCAGTACTTC; j_gene: TRBJ2-5; d_gene: TRBD2; v_gene: TRBV7-3; abundance: -
CDR3aa: CASSVGGGNQPQHF; CDR3nt: TGTGCCAGCAGCGTAGGCGGGGGCAATCAGCCCCAGCATTTT; j_gene: TRBJ1-5; d_gene: -; v_gene: TRBV9; abundance: -
CDR3aa: CASSFGHTNTEAFF; CDR3nt: TGTGCCAGCAGCTTCGGACATACGAACACTGAAGCTTTCTTT; j_gene: TRBJ1-1; d_gene: -; v_gene: TRBV3-1/TRBV3-2; abundance: -
CDR3aa: CASNSGQFANTGELFF; CDR3nt: TGTGCCAGCAACTCAGGACAGTTCGCGAACACCGGGGAGCTGTTTTTT; j_gene: TRBJ2-2; d_gene: -; v_gene: TRBV3-1/TRBV3-2; abundance: few
CDR3aa: CASSPPASTDTQYF; CDR3nt: TGTGCCAGCTCACCACCGGCTAGCACAGATACGCAGTATTTT; j_gene: TRBJ2-3; d_gene: -; v_gene: TRBV18; abundance: -
CDR3aa: CASSLGGSDEAFF; CDR3nt: TGTGCCAGCAGCTTAGGAGGATCGGATGAAGCTTTCTTT; j_gene: TRBJ1-1; d_gene: -; v_gene: TRBV7-6; abundance: -
CDR3aa: CASNLGGGRTYNEQFF; CDR3nt: TGTGCCAGTAACCTAGGAGGGGGCCGTACATACAATGAGCAGTTCTTC; j_gene: TRBJ2-1; d_gene: -; v_gene: TRBV19; abundance: -
CDR3aa: CASSTTGIYEQYF; CDR3nt: TGTGCCAGCAGCACGACAGGGATTTACGAGCAGTACTTC; j_gene: TRBJ2-7; d_gene: TRBD1; v_gene: TRBV5-5; abundance: -
CDR3aa: CASSFSGRAGTDTQYF; CDR3nt: TGTGCCAGCAGCTTTAGCGGGAGAGCAGGCACAGATACGCAGTATTTT; j_gene: TRBJ2-3; d_gene: TRBD2; v_gene: TRBV7-2; abundance: -
CDR3aa: CASSYSRYNEQFF; CDR3nt: TGTGCCAGCAGTTACTCGAGGTACAATGAGCAGTTCTTC; j_gene: TRBJ2-1; d_gene: -; v_gene: TRBV6-2/TRBV6-3; abundance: -
CDR3aa: CASSLVYNEKLFF; CDR3nt: TGTGCCAGCAGTTTAGTCTATAATGAAAAACTGTTTTTT; j_gene: TRBJ1-4; d_gene: -; v_gene: TRBV27; abundance: -
CDR3aa: CASIEGAGDDLTFEQYF; CDR3nt: TGTGCCAGCATCGAGGGAGCGGGGGACGACTTAACATTCGAGCAGTACTTC; j_gene: TRBJ2-7; d_gene: TRBD2; v_gene: TRBV28; abundance: -
CDR3aa: CASSRREGRTEAFF; CDR3nt: TGTGCCAGCAGCCGCCGAGAGGGCCGAACTGAAGCTTTCTTT; j_gene: TRBJ1-1; d_gene: -; v_gene: TRBV13; abundance: -
CDR3aa: CATSETGGRGNTGELFF; CDR3nt: TGTGCCACCAGTGAAACCGGGGGTAGGGGGAACACCGGGGAGCTGTTTTTT; j_gene: TRBJ2-2; d_gene: -; v_gene: TRBV24-1; abundance: -
CDR3aa: CASSSRAGGPDEQYF; CDR3nt: TGTGCCAGCAGCTCTCGAGCGGGAGGGCCAGACGAGCAGTACTTC; j_gene: TRBJ2-7; d_gene: TRBD2; v_gene: TRBV4-2; abundance: -
CDR3aa: CASSFLGGEYMNTEAFF; CDR3nt: TGCGCCAGCAGCTTTCTAGGGGGCGAATATATGAACACTGAAGCTTTCTTT; j_gene: TRBJ1-1; d_gene: TRBD1; v_gene: TRBV5-1; abundance: -
CDR3aa: CASSLEATRSNEQFF; CDR3nt: TGTGCCAGCAGCTTAGAAGCGACTAGAAGCAATGAGCAGTTCTTC; j_gene: TRBJ2-1; d_gene: -; v_gene: TRBV7-9; abundance: -
CDR3aa: CASSLQGGVREKLFF; CDR3nt: TGTGCCAGCAGCTTGCAGGGCGGGGTACGAGAAAAACTGTTTTTT; j_gene: TRBJ1-4; d_gene: -; v_gene: TRBV5-6; abundance: -
CDR3aa: CASSLLTGRNTEAFF; CDR3nt: TGTGCCAGCAGCCTCTTAACGGGGAGGAACACTGAAGCTTTCTTT; j_gene: TRBJ1-1; d_gene: -; v_gene: TRBV14; abundance: -
CDR3aa: CASSLVVTPYNEQFF; CDR3nt: TGTGCCAGCAGCTTAGTGGTCACACCTTACAATGAGCAGTTCTTC; j_gene: TRBJ2-1; d_gene: -; v_gene: TRBV11-2; abundance: once
CDR3aa: CASSFRTGAGYTF; CDR3nt: TGCGCCAGCAGCTTCCGGACAGGGGCCGGCTACACCTTC; j_gene: TRBJ1-2; d_gene: TRBD1; v_gene: TRBV5-1; abundance: -
CDR3aa: CATSDGVNYGYTF; CDR3nt: TGTGCCACCTCCGACGGGGTTAACTATGGCTACACCTTC; j_gene: TRBJ1-2; d_gene: -; v_gene: TRBV24-1; abundance: -
CDR3aa: CASTGRGTSAYEQYF; CDR3nt: TGTGCCAGTACCGGAAGAGGGACTAGCGCCTACGAGCAGTACTTC; j_gene: TRBJ2-7; d_gene: TRBD2; v_gene: TRBV19; abundance: -
CDR3aa: CASAPGQGDYEQYF; CDR3nt: TGTGCCAGCGCGCCGGGACAGGGTGACTACGAGCAGTACTTC; j_gene: TRBJ2-7; d_gene: TRBD1; v_gene: TRBV11-3; abundance: -
CDR3aa: CASSPGRGTPLHF; CDR3nt: TGTGCCAGCTCACCGGGTCGGGGGACACCCCTCCACTTT; j_gene: TRBJ1-6; d_gene: -; v_gene: TRBV18; abundance: few
CDR3aa: CASSPPGSPYEQYF; CDR3nt: TGTGCCAGTAGTCCCCCGGGTAGTCCCTACGAGCAGTACTTC; j_gene: TRBJ2-7; d_gene: -; v_gene: TRBV19; abundance: -
CDR3aa: CASSEGLADSYEQYF; CDR3nt: TGTGCCAGCAGCGAGGGACTAGCGGACTCCTACGAGCAGTACTTC; j_gene: TRBJ2-7; d_gene: TRBD2; v_gene: TRBV3-1/TRBV3-2; abundance: -
CDR3aa: CASSYARGGSSEAFF; CDR3nt: TGTGCCAGCAGTTACGCCCGGGGAGGGAGCTCTGAAGCTTTCTTT; j_gene: TRBJ1-1; d_gene: -; v_gene: TRBV6-5; abundance: -
CDR3aa: CASSLADERDVWGELFF; CDR3nt: TGTGCCAGCAGCTTAGCGGACGAGCGGGATGTTTGGGGGGAGCTGTTTTTT; j_gene: TRBJ2-2; d_gene: TRBD2; v_gene: TRBV7-8; abundance: -
CDR3aa: CASSFGLAGVTGYNEQFF; CDR3nt: TGCGCCAGCAGCTTCGGACTAGCGGGAGTTACGGGCTACAATGAGCAGTTCTTC; j_gene: TRBJ2-1; d_gene: TRBD2; v_gene: TRBV5-1; abundance: -
CDR3aa: CASSSRAGELFF; CDR3nt: TGTGCCAGCTCCTCACGGGCCGGGGAGCTGTTTTTT; j_gene: TRBJ2-2; d_gene: -; v_gene: TRBV27; abundance: once
CDR3aa: CASAFQVTSDSSNQPQHF; CDR3nt: TGTGCTAGTGCCTTCCAGGTTACCTCAGACAGTAGCAATCAGCCCCAGCATTTT; j_gene: TRBJ1-5; d_gene: -; v_gene: TRBV12-5; abundance: -
CDR3aa: CASRPDLGSPNEQFF; CDR3nt: TGTGCCAGCAGACCGGACTTGGGGTCTCCCAATGAGCAGTTCTTC; j_gene: TRBJ2-1; d_gene: -; v_gene: TRBV27; abundance: -